One sample yielded the 16 T cell receptor beta chains listed below, sequenced in a study of T cells in Graves' hyperthyroidism and ophthalmopathy. Researchers took RNA transcripts and amplified the TCR beta CDR3 regions from them. First-round RT-PCR with HTBI primers amplified the TCR CDR3 region. Each CDR3 protein gets one entry after TCRdb re-called the multiplex PCR reads with MiXCR. The table includes a few hundred thousand distinct CDR3 sequences, approximately 17% detected once. Sequencing was done on a sample of blood. Source of these receptors: a man aged 18 to 35 with Graves' ophthalmopathy.

Ten or more counts support this clonotype. V and J are TRBV7-9 and TRBJ2-5, with D possibly TRBD2 on 6 matching bases. Germline values: CDR1 SEHNR, CDR2 FQNEAQ (reference sequence). The CDR3 sequence is 13 residues long. The V gene lost 6 bases and the J gene lost 2 bases, with 10 bases spanning the gap. This chain's CDR3 is CASRSGDQETQYF. As DNA, the CDR3 is TGTGCCAGCAGGTCGGGGGATCAAGAGACCCAGTACTTC.

This clonotype occurred many times. The chain joins TRBV7-8 to TRBJ2-2, with unresolved D. The CDR3 length is 14 residues. V was pared by 5 bases and J by 1 base, with 8 bases between. Germline V lookup: CDR1 SGHVS, CDR2 FQNEAQ. CDR3 amino acids: CASSLDKNTGELFF. Here the CDR3 DNA reads TGTGCCAGCAGCCTCGATAAGAACACCGGGGAGCTGTTTTTT.

The gene calls are TRBV18 and TRBJ1-5; weak D call: TRBD1 (5 bases). This CDR3 has 14 residues. Germline V lookup: CDR1 KGHSH, CDR2 LQKENI. V was cut by 4 bases and J by 5 bases, with 12 bases left in between. DNA of the CDR3: TGTGCCAGCTCACGGACACCAGGCGATCAGCCCCAGCATTTT. This encodes CASSRTPGDQPQHF. The variable domain in full, completed from reference TRBV18 and TRBJ1-5, reads NAGVMQNPRHLVRRRGQEARLRCSPMKGHSHVYWYRQLPEEGLKFMVYLQKENIIDESGMPKERFSAEFPKEGPSILRIQQVVRGDSAAYFCASSRTPGDQPQHFGDGTRLSIL.

Ten or more counts support this clonotype. The CDR3 DNA is TGTGCCAGCAGCCAAGGACTAGCGGGGGGACTGAACACCGGGGAGCTGTTTTTT. Protein: CASSQGLAGGLNTGELFF. This chain joins TRBV3-1 and TRBJ2-2, with 13 nucleotides matching TRBD2. Trimming removed 1 base from V and 1 base from J; junction bases left unmatched: 3. CDR1 and CDR2 from the germline V gene are LGHDT and YNNKEL (reference sequence). This CDR3 region has 18 residues.

In regard to this clonotype: The junction and the germline gene differ at one end; a read error may be behind it. This chain links TRBV15 with TRBJ2-7; D remains ambiguous. CDR3 size: 12 residues. Per germline, CDR1 LNHNV and CDR2 YYDKDF (reference sequence). The CDR3 region is CATSSAGRERYF. CDR3 sequence (DNA): TGTGCCACCTCATCCGCTGGCCGAGAGCGGTACTTC. The full variable domain, rest sourced from reference TRBV15 and TRBJ2-7, is DAMVIQNPRYQVTQFGKPVTLSCSQTLNHNVMYWYQQKSSQAPKLLFHYYDKDFNNEADTPDNFQSRRPNTSFCFLDIRSPGLGDTAMYLCATSSAGRERYFGPGTRLTVT.

The chain has TRBV7-9 and TRBJ2-5, with D unresolved. The germline V gene has CDR1 SEHNR and CDR2 FQNEAQ (reference sequence). The CDR3 runs 14 residues. V was shortened by 5 bases and J by 0 bases, with 10 bases between the two germline ends. The chain's CDR3 is CASSTTEYQETQYF. The DNA of the CDR3 is TGTGCCAGCAGCACCACAGAGTACCAAGAGACCCAGTACTTC.

In this sample, this clonotype turned up many times. The chain combines TRBV6-1 with TRBJ1-5, with 8 bases lining up with TRBD1. V gave up 9 bases and J gave up 7 bases; unmatched junction bases: 14. The germline V gene encodes CDR1 MNHNS and CDR2 SASEGT. This CDR3 contains 15 residues. CDR3: CASQKTPGGVQPQHF. The DNA of the CDR3 is TGTGCCAGTCAAAAAACTCCAGGGGGCGTCCAGCCCCAGCATTTT.

This clonotype was detected many times. The J gene is TRBJ2-7, the V gene TRBV20-1, with D hard to call. The CDR3 length is 15 residues. The V gene lost 3 bases and the J gene lost 6 bases, with 21 bases spanning the gap. From germline, CDR1 is DFQATT and CDR2 SNEGSKA (reference sequence). CDR3 residues: CSARTDRVVGSEQYF. CDR3 DNA: TGCAGTGCTAGGACGGACCGGGTCGTGGGCAGCGAGCAGTACTTC.

The gene calls are TRBV20-1 and TRBJ1-4; 7 bases map to TRBD1. Germline V CDR1 and CDR2: DFQATT, SNEGSKA (reference sequence). The CDR3 covers 18 residues. V dropped 2 bases and J dropped 3; count of bases not matched to a gene: 15. CDR3 nucleotides: TGCAGTGCTAGACCCTTGAGAACAGGGGAGAGGGCTAATGAAAAACTGTTTTTT. Amino acid sequence: CSARPLRTGERANEKLFF.

This clonotype has at least ten counts. This chain joins TRBV18 and TRBJ1-1, with D uncertain. CDR1 is KGHSH, CDR2 LQKENI, per germline. V lost 0 bases and J lost 1, with 9 bases in between. This CDR3 has 15 residues. The CDR3 bases are TGTGCCAGCTCACCACCTCCGCCAGGGAACACTGAAGCTTTCTTT. Amino acids: CASSPPPPGNTEAFF.

Ten or more counts support this clonotype. This chain joins TRBV20-1 and TRBJ1-4; D possibly corresponds to TRBD1 (5 bases). Trimming removed 5 bases from V and 8 bases from J, with 21 bases in between. CDR3 size: 15 residues. From germline, CDR1 is DFQATT and CDR2 SNEGSKA (reference sequence). CDR3 loop: CSASTMTDTMEKLFF. CDR3 sequence (DNA): TGCAGTGCTTCGACTATGACGGACACAATGGAAAAACTGTTTTTT.

This chain links TRBV2 with TRBJ2-7; tentative D call: TRBD2 (6 bases). Germline V gives CDR1 SNHLY, CDR2 FYNNEI. Trimming stripped 4 bases from V and 0 bases from J, with 13 bases between. There are 15 residues in the CDR3. The CDR3 DNA sequence: TGTGCCAGCAGTGCCCGGGACTTAACCTCCTACGAGCAGTACTTC. It translates to CASSARDLTSYEQYF.

This clonotype came up a few times. The genes are TRBV28 and TRBJ1-6, with a weak D call TRBD1 (5 bases). Germline lookup yields CDR1 MDHEN and CDR2 SYDVKM. The V and J ends lost 7 bases and 9 bases respectively, with 25 bases between them. The length of the CDR3 is 17 residues. DNA of the CDR3: TGTGCCAGCATCCAAGCGCACCGGGACGTTAGAGGTTCACCCCTCCACTTT. Protein sequence: CASIQAHRDVRGSPLHF. Complete variable domain (other parts from reference TRBV28 and TRBJ1-6): DVKVTQSSRYLVKRTGEKVFLECVQDMDHENMFWYRQDPGLGLRLIYFSYDVKMKEKGDIPEGYSVSREKKERFSLILESASTNQTSMYLCASIQAHRDVRGSPLHFGNGTRLTVT.

The V call is TRBV6-5, the J call TRBJ2-3, with TRBD1 matching over 12 bases. Germline V gene lookup returns CDR1 MNHEY and CDR2 SVGAGI. This CDR3 region has 16 residues. V gave up 4 bases and J gave up 4 bases; unmatched junction bases: 6. This chain's CDR3 is CASSSGTGGRADTQYF. The DNA of the CDR3 is TGTGCCAGCAGTTCCGGGACAGGGGGCAGGGCAGATACGCAGTATTTT.

The chain's CDR3 is CASSLGQISYNEQFF. The CDR3 DNA follows: TGCGCCAGCAGCTTGGGACAGATATCCTACAATGAGCAGTTCTTC. The chain has TRBV5-1 and TRBJ2-1; a weak D match, TRBD1 (5 bases). The CDR3 is 15 amino acids. Germline CDR1 reads SGHRS; CDR2 reads YFSETQ. Trimming removed 0 bases from V and 1 base from J, with 8 bases in between.

This clonotype showed up just a few times. The chain uses TRBV5-1 and TRBJ1-1; perhaps TRBD1 as D (6 bases). The CDR3 covers 13 residues. CDR1 is SGHRS, CDR2 YFSETQ, per germline. V lost 3 bases, J lost 8 bases, and 14 bases lay in between. CDR3 DNA sequence: TGCGCCAGCAGCTGGAGCAGGGGCGGCGAAGCTTTCTTT. Amino acid sequence: CASSWSRGGEAFF. The whole variable domain, filled in from reference TRBV5-1 and TRBJ1-1, reads KAGVTQTPRYLIKTRGQQVTLSCSPISGHRSVSWYQQTPGQGLQFLFEYFSETQRNKGNFPGRFSGRQFSNSRSEMNVSTLELGDSALYLCASSWSRGGEAFFGQGTRLTVV.